This is a list of T cell receptor beta chains from one sample in a study of blood T cell repertoires in COVID-19. This table comes from immunoSEQ multiplex PCR, and its TCRdb copy is limited to in-frame clones, with some not included. The sample lists tens of thousands of clones, approximately 80% seen once, with 2% to 2.5% in the top ten. Sample: peripheral blood. The source is a man in his sixties or seventies with COVID-19, enrolled during active disease. CDR3s include the opening cysteine and the closing phenylalanine or tryptophan. Fields, in order: CDR3 protein, CDR3 DNA, CDR3 length, D gene, J gene, V gene, clone size. D genes are given only for firm matches. Size is omitted from some rows. Given values are once, few, many or a class for expanded clones.

cdr3_aa: CASSFRQGANEKLFF
cdr3_nt: TGTGCCAGCAGCTTCAGACAGGGAGCTAATGAAAAACTGTTTTTT
cdr3_length: 15
d_call: TRBD1
j_call: TRBJ1-4
v_call: TRBV5-4
clone_size: -

cdr3_aa: CASSRRGTGELFF
cdr3_nt: TGCGCCAGCAGCCGCAGGGGGACCGGGGAGCTGTTTTTT
cdr3_length: 13
d_call: TRBD1
j_call: TRBJ2-2
v_call: TRBV4-3
clone_size: few

cdr3_aa: CAKIYPGTGTYNQPQHF
cdr3_nt: TGTGCCAAAATCTACCCGGGGACAGGGACTTACAATCAGCCCCAGCATTTT
cdr3_length: 17
d_call: -
j_call: TRBJ1-5
v_call: TRBV21-1
clone_size: -

cdr3_aa: CASSEGGGRRAEAFF
cdr3_nt: TGTGCCAGCAGTGAAGGGGGGGGACGACGGGCTGAAGCTTTCTTT
cdr3_length: 15
d_call: -
j_call: TRBJ1-1
v_call: TRBV2
clone_size: -

cdr3_aa: CASGGGTLTSYEQYF
cdr3_nt: TGTGCCAGCGGGGGAGGTACCCTCACCTCCTACGAGCAGTACTTC
cdr3_length: 15
d_call: -
j_call: TRBJ2-7
v_call: TRBV19
clone_size: -

cdr3_aa: CSVGQGNYGYTF
cdr3_nt: TGCAGCGTTGGTCAGGGTAACTATGGCTACACCTTC
cdr3_length: 12
d_call: -
j_call: TRBJ1-2
v_call: TRBV29-1
clone_size: -

cdr3_aa: CASSGDRGRRSPLHF
cdr3_nt: TGCGCCAGCAGTGGGGACAGGGGGCGTCGGTCACCCCTCCACTTT
cdr3_length: 15
d_call: TRBD1
j_call: TRBJ1-6
v_call: TRBV10-1
clone_size: -

cdr3_aa: CASTPRTSGVTDTQYF
cdr3_nt: TGTGCCAGCACCCCAAGGACTAGCGGGGTCACAGATACGCAGTATTTT
cdr3_length: 16
d_call: TRBD2
j_call: TRBJ2-3
v_call: TRBV2
clone_size: -

cdr3_aa: CAIRTSGLTYEQYF
cdr3_nt: TGTGCCATCAGAACGAGCGGATTAACCTACGAGCAGTACTTC
cdr3_length: 14
d_call: -
j_call: TRBJ2-7
v_call: TRBV10-3
clone_size: few

cdr3_aa: CASSPLWTGTGNTIYF
cdr3_nt: TGTGCCAGCAGTCCTCTGTGGACAGGGACTGGAAACACCATATATTTT
cdr3_length: 16
d_call: TRBD1
j_call: TRBJ1-3
v_call: TRBV28
clone_size: once

cdr3_aa: CASSLWASRNTGELFF
cdr3_nt: TGTGCCAGCAGCTTATGGGCTAGCCGGAACACCGGGGAGCTGTTTTTT
cdr3_length: 16
d_call: -
j_call: TRBJ2-2
v_call: TRBV7-6
clone_size: -

cdr3_aa: CANQTEMNTEAFF
cdr3_nt: TGTGCCAACCAGACAGAGATGAACACTGAAGCTTTCTTT
cdr3_length: 13
d_call: -
j_call: TRBJ1-1
v_call: TRBV2
clone_size: -

cdr3_aa: CASRAPGGNTGELFF
cdr3_nt: TGTGCCAGCAGAGCCCCCGGGGGGAACACCGGGGAGCTGTTTTTT
cdr3_length: 15
d_call: -
j_call: TRBJ2-2
v_call: TRBV19
clone_size: once

cdr3_aa: CASNRPDGSPFF
cdr3_nt: TGTGCCAGCAATAGACCCGACGGGTCGCCGTTCTTC
cdr3_length: 12
d_call: -
j_call: TRBJ2-1
v_call: TRBV6-5
clone_size: -

cdr3_aa: CASSQGAQGMNTEAFF
cdr3_nt: TGCGCCAGCAGCCAAGGGGCGCAGGGAATGAACACTGAAGCTTTCTTT
cdr3_length: 16
d_call: -
j_call: TRBJ1-1
v_call: TRBV4-3
clone_size: few

cdr3_aa: CASSEGPSGDYEQYF
cdr3_nt: TGTGCCAGCAGTGAAGGGCCTAGCGGAGACTACGAGCAGTACTTC
cdr3_length: 15
d_call: TRBD2
j_call: TRBJ2-7
v_call: TRBV2
clone_size: -

cdr3_aa: CASSLEDSYNSPLHF
cdr3_nt: TGTGCCAGCAGCTTAGAGGACAGCTATAATTCACCCCTCCACTTT
cdr3_length: 15
d_call: -
j_call: TRBJ1-6
v_call: TRBV11-2
clone_size: -

cdr3_aa: CASSILQGFNQPQHF
cdr3_nt: TGTGCCAGTAGTATCTTACAGGGTTTCAATCAGCCCCAGCATTTT
cdr3_length: 15
d_call: -
j_call: TRBJ1-5
v_call: TRBV19
clone_size: -

cdr3_aa: CASRATNYNEQFF
cdr3_nt: TGTGCCAGTCGAGCGACCAACTACAATGAGCAGTTCTTC
cdr3_length: 13
d_call: -
j_call: TRBJ2-1
v_call: TRBV6-1
clone_size: few

cdr3_aa: CASSVDGGNNEQFF
cdr3_nt: TGTGCCAGTAGTGTGGACGGGGGTAACAATGAGCAGTTCTTC
cdr3_length: 14
d_call: -
j_call: TRBJ2-1
v_call: TRBV19
clone_size: -